This TCR beta chain was profiled in a study of blood T cell repertoires in COVID-19. Study in general: The analysed material was cDNA or gDNA that came from T cells, B-cell-depleted T cells, or PBMCs.

Participants spanned ages about 18 to 100 years and resided in over 20 US areas. Participants reported their clinical history, and cohort assignment relied on those reports. This CDR3 comprises 14 residues. Germline CDR1 reads MNHEY; CDR2 reads SVGAGI. Trimming at V came to 5 bases and at J to 7 bases, leaving 8 bases not matched to a gene. The protocol was immunoSEQ multiplex PCR, while the TCRdb copy is restricted to in-frame clones and leaves out a portion. The sample has some 240,000 clones; 70% to 90% are singletons. The sample taken for sequencing was PBMCs or T cells enriched from blood (not recorded which). This sequence originates from a woman aged 50 to 60 who had been exposed to COVID-19. The V and J genes are TRBV6-5 and TRBJ1-5, with TRBD1 identical over 7 bases. The CDR3 loop reads CASSRQGPSQPQHF. The CDR3 DNA reads TGTGCCAGCAGTCGACAGGGCCCATCGCAGCCCCAGCATTTT.